The present T cell receptor (beta chain) was sequenced within a study of shared clonotypes between healthy human individuals (dated by TCRdb to about 2020). Background for the entire study: The cohort comprised two women and a few men aged 18 to 49 years. For each donor, three plates each were used for CD4 naive and CD4 memory, two plates were used for CD8 naive, and one plate was used for CD8 memory. To estimate repertoire size and how much clonotypes are shared between individuals, the study performed deep sequencing of blood TCR repertoires from a few healthy adults. Different laboratories and diverse techniques were used to prepare libraries and sequence TCR repertoires, to increase sequencing depth and limit assay-specific biases. Leukapheresis yielded between about 0.8 and 9.5 billion PBMCs per donor.

TCR CDR3 regions were amplified from genomic DNA by multiplex PCR using the deep immunoSEQ assay. Genomic DNA extracted from each cell subset was distributed evenly over all wells of several immunoSEQ 96-well plates, and each plate served as one replicate. For sorted subsets, approximately 210 ng of genomic DNA, equivalent to around 30,000 T cell genomes, went into each replicate PCR. Purified libraries were measured with a Qubit 3.0 fluorometer, size-checked on a Bioanalyzer 2100, and measured again with the KAPA Library Quantification kit. Every immunoSEQ 96-well plate was sequenced on a separate single-read 150-cycle Illumina NextSeq 550 flow cell. For the original study's pipeline: Because the immunoSEQ output included only junctional sequences and no quality scores, the filtering could not be the same as the filtering used for full-length reads. Sequences were annotated with PyIR, a Python wrapper for IgBLAST v1.9, and V/J genes and CDR3 were assigned using IMGT germline references. Any read was removed if the V/J assignment was weak (E-value above 1e-6), the CDR3 was missing, or the read contained stop codons, out-of-frame junctions, or ambiguous translated residues. A V3J clonotype was defined by an identical inferred V gene, J gene, and CDR3 amino acid sequence. The percentage overlap between two repertoires was calculated by dividing the number of shared unique clonotypes by the size of the smaller repertoire. RTK rarefaction, the Chao1 estimator, and Recon v2.1 estimates of unobserved clonotypes were used to assess repertoire richness. OLGA was used to compute generation probabilities for all TCRbeta clonotypes that the gDNA method yielded from a handful of donors. Not all clones reach the TCRdb copy of this immuneACCESS table, which keeps in-frame sequences only. Checked studies attribute under half of the gap to unresolved V genes and leave the rest unexplained. Clonal size and the V and J genes are those of that table, whereas D and trimming came from the DNA. For this sample there are approximately 110,000 clones; just over 65% appear just once. The ten largest clones capture approximately 24% of the sample.

As regards this clone: It lacks a known antigen. No much larger clone is present one base from it, and per-base qualities are unavailable.

The CDR3 spans 15 residues, from the cysteine through the phenylalanine. The kept DNA is CDR3 alone, 45 bases in frame from the first base. V is pared back by 6 bases and J by 4 bases, with 19 bases lying between the germline termini. CDR1 and CDR2 were assigned from the germline V gene as MNHNS and SASEGT. Findings and caveats that apply to the study as a whole: Higher generation probabilities were observed for clonotypes shared by all four sorted-subset donors than for non-shared clonotypes. Pairwise subsampling indicated that sequencing depth was expected to affect the degree of clonotype sharing among donors. Larger estimated clonotype richness was generally found for naive subsets than for memory subsets. Sampling was limited to blood, and TCR repertoires in tissue likely differ from TCR repertoires in blood. Because the study included a small number of donors, the genetic and exposure-history diversity represented was limited. Even with the large sequencing depth, rarefaction of the sorted-subset datasets indicated that sequencing was incomplete. Across a few donors, approximately 5% of naive CD4, approximately 3.6% of naive CD8, 2.3% of memory CD4, and roughly 0.41% of memory CD8 clonotypes were shared.

Donors were healthy HIV-negative adults with no recently reported acute infections or vaccinations. All donors were Caucasian adults living in Nashville, Tennessee, USA. CD8 memory samples consisted of magnetically selected CD45RO+ cells combined with CCR7-negative CD45RA+ effector memory (TemRA) cells. Blood was obtained by leukapheresis, after which PBMCs were separated by Ficoll-Histopaque density gradient centrifugation and cryopreserved in liquid nitrogen vapor phase. Analytical flow cytometry was used to check the purity and quantity of each magnetically sorted T cell population. Each sorted fraction had its genomic DNA isolated and then quantified by UV absorbance on a Nanodrop 2000c.

The material sequenced was memory CD8+ T cells sorted from blood. Per the publication, the cell subset or site label means: CD45RO+ cells pooled with CCR7-negative TemRA cells. This sequence was found in a woman under 40 in good health. The receptor chain draws on TRBV6-1 and TRBJ2-7, with TRBD2 tentatively as D gene (6 bases match). The DNA is as follows: TGTGCCAGCAGCCACGGGACTTTCCAATCATACGAGCAGTACTTC. Its translation reads: CASSHGTFQSYEQYF.